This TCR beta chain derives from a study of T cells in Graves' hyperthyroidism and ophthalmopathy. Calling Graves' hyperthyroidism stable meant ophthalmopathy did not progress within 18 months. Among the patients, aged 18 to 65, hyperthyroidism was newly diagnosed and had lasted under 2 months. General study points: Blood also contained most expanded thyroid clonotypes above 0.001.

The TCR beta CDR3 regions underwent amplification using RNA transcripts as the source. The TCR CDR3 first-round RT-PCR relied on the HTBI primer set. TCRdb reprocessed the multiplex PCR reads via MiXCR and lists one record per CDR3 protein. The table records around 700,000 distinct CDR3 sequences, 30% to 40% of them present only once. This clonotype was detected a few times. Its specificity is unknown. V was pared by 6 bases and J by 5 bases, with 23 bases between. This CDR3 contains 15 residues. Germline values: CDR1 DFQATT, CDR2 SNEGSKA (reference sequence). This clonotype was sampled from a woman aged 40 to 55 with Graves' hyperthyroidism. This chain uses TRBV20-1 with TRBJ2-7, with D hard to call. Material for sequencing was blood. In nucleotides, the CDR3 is TGCAGTGCCCGGTATTCGCAGTGGGTCCGGGACGAGCAGTACTTC. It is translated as CSARYSQWVRDEQYF.